This is a list of T cell receptor beta chains from one sample in a study of blood T cells in healthy people across ages. TCRdb independently ran MiXCR on the 5' RACE reads; one entry per CDR3 protein. There are about 1.7 million distinct CDR3 sequences in the sample; about 30% occur only once, and about 8% lies in the top ten. The sequenced sample was blood. The receptors originated from a woman younger than 45 in good health. CDR3s include the opening cysteine and the closing phenylalanine or tryptophan. A D gene is named only where the DNA matches it firmly.

v_call	d_call	j_call	cdr3_aa
TRBV5-1	TRBD1	TRBJ1-1	CASSLTGGRTAGDTEAFF
TRBV12-2	-	TRBJ2-1	CASRYGGSTHNEQFF
TRBV5-1	-	TRBJ1-4	CASSSDPFNEKLFF
TRBV4-2	-	TRBJ2-1	CASSQPSWGDNEQFF
TRBV10-3	TRBD2	TRBJ2-1	CATSSIDEQFF
TRBV2	TRBD1	TRBJ2-1	CASSTHRGYNEQFF
TRBV18	TRBD1	TRBJ1-1	CASSPNRGGHTEAFF
TRBV7-2	-	TRBJ2-3	CASSPWRPPTDTQYF
TRBV20-1	-	TRBJ2-3	CSAPSTAAITDTQYF
TRBV24-1	-	TRBJ2-1	CATSDSYSSYNEQFF
TRBV20-1	-	TRBJ2-7	CSALSSLSTYEQYF
TRBV10-2	-	TRBJ2-3	CAAKDISSTDTQYF
TRBV29-1	-	TRBJ1-2	CSVGHAGVTGYTF
TRBV11-2	TRBD2	TRBJ2-5	CASSLRTSGDFEYF
TRBV4-2	TRBD2	TRBJ2-5	CASSQAWRGGAETQYF
TRBV10-2	TRBD2	TRBJ2-4	CASSTGGIQYF
TRBV12-5	-	TRBJ1-4	CASGLNQGEKLFF
TRBV9	TRBD2	TRBJ2-1	CASSVESGGPVEQFF
TRBV24-1	-	TRBJ2-1	CATSDNRGYNEQFF
TRBV6-1	-	TRBJ1-5	CASSEKGVVFNQPQHF
TRBV6-5	-	TRBJ1-2	CASSYGSGFRFGYTF
TRBV20-1	-	TRBJ1-5	CSAKRSPGSNQPQHF
TRBV12-3/TRBV12-4	-	TRBJ2-5	CASGTRGQETQYF
TRBV29-1	TRBD2	TRBJ2-1	CSVERGGSYNEQFF
TRBV4-1	-	TRBJ1-4	CASSQRSGSNEKLFF
TRBV7-9	-	TRBJ2-1	CASSPRTGRGSYNEQFF
TRBV10-3	-	TRBJ1-1	CAISDRTAEAFF
TRBV7-2	-	TRBJ2-5	CASSLAGAGAQETQYF
TRBV28	TRBD2	TRBJ2-7	CASNPSTSGSYEQYF
TRBV6-1	-	TRBJ2-2	CASSTTAHLTGELFF
TRBV30	-	TRBJ2-3	CAWSVRGWYMDTQYF
TRBV11-2	-	-	CASRTVGGSYNEQYF
TRBV4-1	TRBD2	TRBJ2-3	CASRGGMGTNTQYF
TRBV18	TRBD2	TRBJ2-5	CASSQLLTSGAETQYF